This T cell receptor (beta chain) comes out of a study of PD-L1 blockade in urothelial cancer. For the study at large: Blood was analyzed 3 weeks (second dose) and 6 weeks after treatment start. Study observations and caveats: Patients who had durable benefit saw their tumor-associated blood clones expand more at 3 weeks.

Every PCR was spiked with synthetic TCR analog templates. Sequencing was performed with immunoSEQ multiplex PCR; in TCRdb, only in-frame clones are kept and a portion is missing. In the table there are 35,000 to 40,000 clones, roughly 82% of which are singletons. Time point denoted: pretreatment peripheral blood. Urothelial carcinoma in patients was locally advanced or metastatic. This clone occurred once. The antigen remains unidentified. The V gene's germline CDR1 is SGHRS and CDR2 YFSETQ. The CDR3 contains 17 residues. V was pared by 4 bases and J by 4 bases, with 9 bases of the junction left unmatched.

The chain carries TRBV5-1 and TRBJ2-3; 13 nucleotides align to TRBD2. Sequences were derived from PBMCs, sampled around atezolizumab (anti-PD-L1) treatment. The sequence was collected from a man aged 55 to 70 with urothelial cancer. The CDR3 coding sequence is TGCGCCAGCAGCAAAGGACTAGCGGGGGCCTCGGCAGATACGCAGTATTTT. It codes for CASSKGLAGASADTQYF.